These 18 T cell receptor beta chains came from one sample sequenced in a study of CD8+CD57+ T cells in acquired aplastic anemia. Genomic DNA constituted the template upon which TCR beta VDJ and CDR3 profiling was performed. MiXCR, applied by TCRdb to the reads, yields one record per CDR3 protein. This table holds about 180,000 distinct CDR3 sequences, around half found once. The sequenced material came from sorted CD4+, CD8+, or CD8+CD57+ T cells (not recorded which) from PBMCs. The receptors shown here come from a human donor in good health.

The chain combines TRBV11-1 with TRBJ2-1, with 8 bases fitting TRBD1. Looked up from germline, CDR1 is SGHAT and CDR2 is FQDESV (reference sequence). CDR3 length equals 16 residues. Trimming took 6 bases from V and 0 from J; bases not matched to a gene: 7. The CDR3, as DNA: TGTGCCAGCAGTTCGGCCGGGACAGGCTCCTACAATGAGCAGTTCTTC. The encoded protein is CASSSAGTGSYNEQFF.

This chain links TRBV18 with TRBJ2-4; no clear D. This CDR3 contains 12 residues. CDR1 is KGHSH and CDR2 is LQKENI in the germline V gene. The V end was cut by 4 bases, the J end by 8 bases, with 9 bases between. For the CDR3, the DNA is TGTGCCAGCTCACGGTCAACAGACATTCAGTACTTC. It codes for CASSRSTDIQYF.

This clonotype was counted a few times. The V call is TRBV20-1, the J call TRBJ2-1; D remains ambiguous. CDR1 is DFQATT, CDR2 SNEGSKA, per germline (reference sequence). CDR3 length equals 12 residues. Between the trimmed V and J ends, which lost 2 bases and 6 bases, there was a span of 8 bases. CDR3 nucleotides: TGCAGTGCTAGACAGGCCTTCAATGAGCAGTTCTTC. It translates to CSARQAFNEQFF.

The table lists this clonotype with a few counts. The chain has TRBV10-2 and TRBJ1-2; perhaps TRBD1 as D (5 bases). This CDR3 region has 13 residues. V shed 3 bases and J shed 3 bases, with 8 bases lying between them. Germline lookup yields CDR1 WSHSY and CDR2 SAAADI. CDR3 sequence: CASSEWGDYGYTF. The CDR3 bases are TGCGCCAGCAGTGAATGGGGGGACTATGGCTACACCTTC.

This clonotype showed up many times. The chain joins TRBV7-3 to TRBJ2-2; 10 nucleotides line up with TRBD2. The CDR3 sequence is 16 residues long. The V gene's germline CDR1 is SGHTA and CDR2 FQGTGA. V lost 4 bases to trimming and J lost 3 bases; unmatched junction nucleotides: 5. The chain's CDR3 is CASSSLAGVDTGELFF. The CDR3 DNA follows: TGTGCCAGCAGCTCGCTAGCGGGAGTGGACACCGGGGAGCTGTTTTTT.

This clonotype was seen many times. The rearrangement uses TRBV28 and TRBJ1-2; D not resolved. The CDR3 sequence is 13 residues long. CDR1 is MDHEN, CDR2 SYDVKM, per germline. V lost 6 bases, J lost 2 bases, and 10 bases lay in between. This chain's CDR3 is CASRTSKNYGYTF. The DNA of the CDR3 is TGTGCCAGCAGGACAAGTAAGAACTATGGCTACACCTTC.

There are a few counts of this clonotype. Here the CDR3 DNA reads TGTGCCAGCAGTTACGCAGGGGGCTCTTATCAGCCCCAGCATTTT. Translation gives CASSYAGGSYQPQHF. V usage is TRBV6-2 or TRBV6-3 and J usage is TRBJ1-5; TRBD1 agrees at 8 bases. The CDR3 is 15 amino acids. Germline V CDR1 and CDR2: MNHEY, SVGEGT. Trimming removed 2 bases from V and 5 bases from J; junction bases left unmatched: 5.

The rearrangement links TRBV7-9 to TRBJ2-4; D is undetermined. The CDR3 covers 12 residues. The germline V gene has CDR1 SEHNR and CDR2 FQNEAQ (reference sequence). Trimming shortened V by 6 bases and J by 6 bases, and 9 bases separated the two germline ends. The CDR3 region is CASSHDLNIQYF. The CDR3 coding sequence is TGTGCCAGCAGTCACGACCTAAACATTCAGTACTTC.

The chain links TRBV9 to TRBJ1-2, with TRBD1 matching over 7 bases. The germline CDR1 and CDR2 sequences are SGDLS and YYNGEE. The CDR3 is 14 residues long. J lost 4 bases, V lost 4 bases, and 7 bases had no gene match. For the CDR3, the DNA is TGTGCCAGCAGCCCCAGGGGGTTGAGCTATGGCTACACCTTC. Translated, it gives CASSPRGLSYGYTF. Full variable domain (outside the CDR3, taken from reference TRBV9 and TRBJ1-2): DSGVTQTPKHLITATGQRVTLRCSPRSGDLSVYWYQQSLDQGLQFLIQYYNGEERAKGNILERFSAQQFPDLHSELNLSSLELGDSALYFCASSPRGLSYGYTFGSGTRLTVV.

This clonotype was picked up one time. The chain combines TRBV16 with TRBJ2-2; maybe TRBD2 (5 bases). Trimming cost V 4 bases and J 4 bases, with 13 bases left between them. The CDR3 length is 15 residues. Germline loops: CDR1 KGHSY, CDR2 FQNENV. Here the CDR3 reads CASSRNKGGTGELFF. CDR3 bases: TGTGCCAGCAGCCGAAACAAAGGAGGCACCGGGGAGCTGTTTTTT.

In its sample, this clonotype was seen many times. The chain uses TRBV24-1 and TRBJ1-5; no definite D call. CDR3 length: 12 amino acids. Germline V lookup: CDR1 KGHDR, CDR2 SFDVKD. V lost 6 bases and J 8 bases, leaving 10 bases between the germline ends. In nucleotides, the CDR3 is TGTGCCACCAGTCGAGGAGAAAAGCCCCAGCATTTT. This gives the protein CATSRGEKPQHF.

This clonotype was found many times. This chain connects TRBV5-1 to TRBJ2-2, with 13 bases that match TRBD2. Trimming cost V 4 bases and J 6 bases; bases outside gene matches: 3. The CDR3 covers 15 residues. Germline CDR1 is SGHRS and CDR2 is YFSETQ. The CDR3 loop is CASSRLAGGPGELFF. Written as DNA, the CDR3 is TGCGCCAGCAGCAGACTAGCGGGAGGACCCGGGGAGCTGTTTTTT. Drawing the rest from reference TRBV5-1 and TRBJ2-2, the complete variable domain is KAGVTQTPRYLIKTRGQQVTLSCSPISGHRSVSWYQQTPGQGLQFLFEYFSETQRNKGNFPGRFSGRQFSNSRSEMNVSTLELGDSALYLCASSRLAGGPGELFFGEGSRLTVL.

This chain connects TRBV2 to TRBJ2-6; 10 nucleotides align to TRBD1. V gave up 6 bases and J gave up 4 bases; unmatched junction bases: 9. In germline, CDR1 is SNHLY, CDR2 FYNNEI. This CDR3 region has 17 residues. CDR3 nucleotide sequence: TGTGCCAGCAGCGCTCGACAGGGGGCGGGAGGGGCCAACGTCCTGACTTTC. Translating it yields CASSARQGAGGANVLTF.

This clonotype was seen just once. For the CDR3, the DNA is TGCAGTGCAAACCGAGGCCAGGGTCAAGAGACCCAGTACTTC. It specifies CSANRGQGQETQYF. The V gene is TRBV20-1, the J gene TRBJ2-5, with D perhaps matching TRBD1 (5 bases). V lost 6 bases to trimming and J lost 2 bases, with 16 bases between them. This CDR3 comprises 14 residues. Germline CDR1 is DFQATT and CDR2 is SNEGSKA (reference sequence).

Turning to this clonotype: A much larger clone lies a single base off, so this may be a read error. This sequence joins TRBV11-3 and TRBJ2-7; TRBD1 matches at 7 bases. CDR1 is SGHNT, CDR2 YENEEA, per germline. This CDR3 spans 15 amino acids. The DNA for the CDR3 is TGTGTCAGCAGCTTAGGGACAGCCTCTGGGTACGAGCAGTACTTC. This encodes CVSSLGTASGYEQYF.

V usage is TRBV5-1 and J usage is TRBJ2-6; the match to TRBD1 covers 10 bases. The CDR3 has 20 amino acids. Germline values: CDR1 SGHRS, CDR2 YFSETQ. The V and J ends lost 0 bases and 0 bases, in that order; junction bases with no gene match: 9. CDR3 sequence: CASSLGDRGLVSSGANVLTF. As DNA, the CDR3 is TGCGCCAGCAGCTTGGGTGACAGGGGGCTTGTCAGCTCTGGGGCCAACGTCCTGACTTTC.

This clonotype was observed once. Likely a read error: the CDR3 ends without its conserved phenylalanine or tryptophan. This chain connects TRBV19 to TRBJ2-7, with 7 bases fitting TRBD2. V was clipped by 3 bases and J by 2 bases; unmatched bases: 4. CDR3 length equals 14 residues. Germline CDR1 is LNHDA and CDR2 is SQIVND (reference sequence). For the CDR3, the DNA is TGTGCCAGTAGTATCGGGGGAGGGGCCTACGAGCAGTACCTC. Translated: CASSIGGGAYEQYL.

CDR3 region: CASSEFGYQETQYF. Here the CDR3 DNA reads TGTGCCAGCAGTGAATTCGGGTACCAAGAGACCCAGTACTTC. J is TRBJ2-5 and V is TRBV25-1; D ambiguous. Trimming removed 1 base from V and 0 bases from J, with 6 bases in between. The CDR3 totals 14 residues. Germline V gives CDR1 MGHDK, CDR2 SYGVNS. The whole variable domain, remainder taken from reference TRBV25-1 and TRBJ2-5, is EADIYQTPRYLVIGTGKKITLECSQTMGHDKMYWYQQDPGMELHLIHYSYGVNSTEKGDLSSESTVSRIRTEHFPLTLESARPSHTSQYLCASSEFGYQETQYFGPGTRLLVL.